These 2 T cell receptor beta chains originate from one sample sequenced in a study of blood T cells in healthy people across ages. Combining a sample-barcoded 5' primer with a J-beta primer mix, a second PCR ran for 7 to 11 cycles. One entry per CDR3 protein, called by TCRdb with MiXCR from the 5' RACE reads. The sample carries some 1,800,000 distinct CDR3 sequences, about 39% recorded once. Sequencing was performed on blood. The receptors were sampled from a human donor in good health.

This chain uses TRBV14 with TRBJ1-4; tentatively, D is TRBD1 (5 bases). This CDR3 is 16 amino acids long. With 4 bases removed from V and 8 bases from J, the gap between germline ends came to 20 bases. Germline CDR1 and CDR2: SGHDN and FVKESK. This CDR3 reads CASSRHSGAEGEKLFF. The CDR3 bases are TGTGCCAGCAGCCGCCATAGTGGGGCAGAAGGGGAAAAACTGTTTTTT. Filled out from reference TRBV14 and TRBJ1-4, the complete variable domain reads EAGVTQFPSHSVIEKGQTVTLRCDPISGHDNLYWYRRVMGKEIKFLLHFVKESKQDESGMPNNRFLAERTGGTYSTLKVQPAELEDSGVYFCASSRHSGAEGEKLFFGSGTQLSVL.

V and J are TRBV12-3 or TRBV12-4 and TRBJ1-2; D ambiguous. This CDR3 comprises 13 residues. V gave up 8 bases and J gave up 3 bases, with 13 bases separating them. The CDR3 bases are TGTGCCAGCGGCCTTGGGTATCACTATGGCTACACCTTC. It specifies CASGLGYHYGYTF.